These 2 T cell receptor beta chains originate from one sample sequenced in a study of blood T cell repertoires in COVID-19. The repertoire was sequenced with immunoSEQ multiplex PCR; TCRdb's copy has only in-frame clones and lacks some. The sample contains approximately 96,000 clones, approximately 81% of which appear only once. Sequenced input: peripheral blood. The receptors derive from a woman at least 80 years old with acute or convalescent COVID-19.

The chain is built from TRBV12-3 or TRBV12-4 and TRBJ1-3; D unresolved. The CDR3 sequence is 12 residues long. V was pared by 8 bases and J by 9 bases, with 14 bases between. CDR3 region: CASGSSSGTIYF. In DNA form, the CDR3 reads TGTGCCAGCGGTTCGAGCAGCGGCACCATATATTTT.

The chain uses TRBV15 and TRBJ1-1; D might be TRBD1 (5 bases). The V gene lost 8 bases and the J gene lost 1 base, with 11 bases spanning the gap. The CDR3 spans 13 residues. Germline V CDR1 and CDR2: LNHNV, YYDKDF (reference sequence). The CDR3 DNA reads TGTGCCACCCAGACAGTAAAGAACACTGAAGCTTTCTTT. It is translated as CATQTVKNTEAFF. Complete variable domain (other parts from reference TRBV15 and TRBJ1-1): DAMVIQNPRYQVTQFGKPVTLSCSQTLNHNVMYWYQQKSSQAPKLLFHYYDKDFNNEADTPDNFQSRRPNTSFCFLDIRSPGLGDTAMYLCATQTVKNTEAFFGQGTRLTVV.